The clone carrying this T cell receptor beta chain came up a few times. The antigen is unknown. CD8+CD4-CCR7+CD45RA+ sorting gave the naive CD8 T cells. MiXCR was run by TCRdb on the PCR reads, yielding one entry per CDR3 protein. The sample lists under 600,000 distinct CDR3 sequences; about a fifth were seen once. The sample originates from a study of molecular identifiers for immune sequencing clone quantification. General study points: Some 970,000 naive cells reportedly did not prevent detection of spiked Jurkat TCR RNA from one cell.

The CDR3 consists of 15 residues. CDR1 and CDR2 from the germline V gene are LNHDA and SQIVND (reference sequence). V was clipped by 3 bases and J by 5 bases, with 11 bases between them. The TCR originated in a human donor in good health. Some libraries in this study had Jurkat cell RNA spiked in. The material sequenced was naive CD8+ T cells from blood, with Jurkat cell RNA spiked in. Subset of the sample: FACS-sorted CD8+CD4-CCR7+CD45RA+ naive T cells. The rearrangement links TRBV19 to TRBJ2-6; maybe TRBD2 (6 bases). CDR3 residues: CASSILGDWANVLTF. The CDR3 DNA follows: TGTGCCAGTAGTATTTTAGGGGACTGGGCCAACGTCCTGACTTTC. Using reference TRBV19 and TRBJ2-6 for the parts outside the CDR3, the full variable domain is DGGITQSPKYLFRKEGQNVTLSCEQNLNHDAMYWYRQDPGQGLRLIYYSQIVNDFQKGDIAEGYSVSREKKESFPLTVTSAQKNPTAFYLCASSILGDWANVLTFGAGSRLTVL.